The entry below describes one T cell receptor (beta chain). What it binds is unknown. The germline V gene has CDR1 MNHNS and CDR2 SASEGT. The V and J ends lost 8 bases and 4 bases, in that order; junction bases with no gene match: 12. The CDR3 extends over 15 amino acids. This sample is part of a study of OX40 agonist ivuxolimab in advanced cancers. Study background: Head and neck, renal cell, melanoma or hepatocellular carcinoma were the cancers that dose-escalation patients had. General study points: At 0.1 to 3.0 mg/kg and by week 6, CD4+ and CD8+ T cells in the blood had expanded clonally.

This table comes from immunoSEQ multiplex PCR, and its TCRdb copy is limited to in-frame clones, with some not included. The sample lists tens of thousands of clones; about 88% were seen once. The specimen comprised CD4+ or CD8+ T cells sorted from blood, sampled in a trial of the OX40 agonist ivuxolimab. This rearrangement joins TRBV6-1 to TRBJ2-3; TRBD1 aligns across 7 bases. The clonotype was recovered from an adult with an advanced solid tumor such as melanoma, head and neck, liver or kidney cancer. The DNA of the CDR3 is TGTGCCAGCTTAGGGGGCTCCGGGCAGTCAGATACGCAGTATTTT. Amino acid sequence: CASLGGSGQSDTQYF.